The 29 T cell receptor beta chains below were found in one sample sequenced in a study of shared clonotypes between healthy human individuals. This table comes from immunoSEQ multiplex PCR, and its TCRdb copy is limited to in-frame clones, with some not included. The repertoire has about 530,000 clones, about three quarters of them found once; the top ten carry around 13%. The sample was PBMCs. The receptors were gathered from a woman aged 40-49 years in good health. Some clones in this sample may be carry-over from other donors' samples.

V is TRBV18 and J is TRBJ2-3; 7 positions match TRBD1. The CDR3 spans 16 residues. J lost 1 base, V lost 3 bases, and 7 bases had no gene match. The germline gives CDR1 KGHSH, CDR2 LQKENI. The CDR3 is CASSPRGPRGTDTQYF. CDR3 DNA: TGTGCCAGCTCACCTAGGGGGCCTAGGGGCACAGATACGCAGTATTTT.

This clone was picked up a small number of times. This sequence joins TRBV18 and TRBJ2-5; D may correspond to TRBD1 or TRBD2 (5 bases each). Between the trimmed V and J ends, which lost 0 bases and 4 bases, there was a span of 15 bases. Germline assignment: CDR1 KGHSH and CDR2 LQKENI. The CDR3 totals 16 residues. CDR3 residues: CASSPPWDPQGETQYF. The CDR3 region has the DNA TGTGCCAGCTCACCACCCTGGGACCCGCAAGGAGAGACCCAGTACTTC.

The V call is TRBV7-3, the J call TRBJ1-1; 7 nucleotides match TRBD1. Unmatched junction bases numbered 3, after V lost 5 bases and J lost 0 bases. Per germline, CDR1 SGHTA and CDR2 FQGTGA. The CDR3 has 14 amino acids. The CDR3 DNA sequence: TGTGCCAGCAGCGAACAGGGGATGAACACTGAAGCTTTCTTT. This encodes CASSEQGMNTEAFF.

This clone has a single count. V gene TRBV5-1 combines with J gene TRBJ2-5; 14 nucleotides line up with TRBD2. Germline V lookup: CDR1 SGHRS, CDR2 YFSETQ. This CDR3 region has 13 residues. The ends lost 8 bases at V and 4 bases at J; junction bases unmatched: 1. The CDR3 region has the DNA TGCGCCAGTGGGACTAGCGGGAGAGAGACCCAGTACTTC. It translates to CASGTSGRETQYF.

In DNA form, the CDR3 reads TGCGCCAGCAGTGATACTAGAAGTCAGCCCCAGCATTTT. This sequence encodes CASSDTRSQPQHF. This sequence joins TRBV10-2 and TRBJ1-5; D is ambiguous. This CDR3 has 13 residues. Per germline, CDR1 WSHSY and CDR2 SAAADI. Between the trimmed V and J ends, which lost 3 bases and 6 bases, there was a span of 9 bases.

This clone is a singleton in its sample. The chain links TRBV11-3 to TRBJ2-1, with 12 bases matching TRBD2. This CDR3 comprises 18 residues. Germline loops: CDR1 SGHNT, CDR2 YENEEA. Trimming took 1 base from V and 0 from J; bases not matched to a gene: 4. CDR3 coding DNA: TGTGCCAGCAGCTTAGTCGGGACTAGCGGGCCCTCCTACAATGAGCAGTTCTTC. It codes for CASSLVGTSGPSYNEQFF.

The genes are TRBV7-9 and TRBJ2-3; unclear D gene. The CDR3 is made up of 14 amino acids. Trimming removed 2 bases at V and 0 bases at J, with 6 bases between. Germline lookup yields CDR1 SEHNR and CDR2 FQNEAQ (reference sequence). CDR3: CASSLLPSTDTQYF. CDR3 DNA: TGTGCCAGCAGCTTATTACCTAGCACAGATACGCAGTATTTT.

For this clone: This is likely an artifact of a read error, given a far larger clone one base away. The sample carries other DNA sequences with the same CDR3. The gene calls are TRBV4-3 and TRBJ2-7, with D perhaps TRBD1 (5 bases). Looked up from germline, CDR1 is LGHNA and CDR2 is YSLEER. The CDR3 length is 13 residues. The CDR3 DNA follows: TGCGCCAGTAGCCAAGATTGGGGCGTCGAGCAGTACTTC. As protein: CASSQDWGVEQYF.

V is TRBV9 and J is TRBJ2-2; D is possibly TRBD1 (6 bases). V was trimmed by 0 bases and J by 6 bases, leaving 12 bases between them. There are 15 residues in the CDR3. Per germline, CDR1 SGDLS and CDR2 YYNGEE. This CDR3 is CASSVAGAVAGELFF. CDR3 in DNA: TGTGCCAGCAGCGTAGCAGGGGCGGTGGCCGGGGAGCTGTTTTTT.

The CDR3: CATKGRDHGYTF. DNA for the CDR3: TGTGCCACAAAGGGGAGGGATCATGGCTACACCTTC. The rearrangement uses TRBV15 and TRBJ1-2; tentatively, D is TRBD1 (5 bases). Germline CDR1 is LNHNV and CDR2 is YYDKDF (reference sequence). The CDR3 sequence is 12 residues long. V lost 9 bases and J 6 bases, leaving 14 bases between the germline ends.

This CDR3 reads CASSQETSLNTEAFF. The CDR3 bases are TGCGCCAGCAGCCAAGAAACCAGCTTGAACACTGAAGCTTTCTTT. This chain links TRBV4-3 with TRBJ1-1; D remains unclear. Trimming pared 0 bases from V and 0 bases from J, leaving 8 bases between. Germline V gene data show CDR1 as LGHNA and CDR2 as YSLEER. This CDR3 region has 15 residues.

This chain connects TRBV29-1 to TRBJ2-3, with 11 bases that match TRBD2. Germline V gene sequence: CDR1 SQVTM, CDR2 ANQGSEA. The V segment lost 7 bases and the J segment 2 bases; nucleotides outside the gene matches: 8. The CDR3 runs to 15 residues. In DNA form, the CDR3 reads TGCAGCGCCTCCGGGACTAGCGGATTCACAGATACGCAGTATTTT. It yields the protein CSASGTSGFTDTQYF.

DNA of the CDR3: TGTGCCAGCAGCTTTGGTCTAGCGGGAGATGAGCAGTACTTC. Translated, it gives CASSFGLAGDEQYF. The rearrangement joins TRBV7-8 to TRBJ2-7; 10 bases match TRBD2. The CDR3 is 14 residues long. Germline V gene data show CDR1 as SGHVS and CDR2 as FQNEAQ. V shed 3 bases and J 7 bases; nucleotides not matched to a gene: 6.

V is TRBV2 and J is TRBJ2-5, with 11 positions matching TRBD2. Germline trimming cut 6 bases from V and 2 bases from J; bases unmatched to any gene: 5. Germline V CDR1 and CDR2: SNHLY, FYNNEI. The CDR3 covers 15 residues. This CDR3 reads CASRPGLADQETQYF. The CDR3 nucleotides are TGTGCCAGCAGACCGGGACTAGCGGATCAAGAGACCCAGTACTTC.

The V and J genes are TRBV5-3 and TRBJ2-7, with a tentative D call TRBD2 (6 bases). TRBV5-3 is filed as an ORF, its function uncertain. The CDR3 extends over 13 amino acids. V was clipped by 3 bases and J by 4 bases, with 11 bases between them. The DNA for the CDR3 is TGTGCCAGAAGCTGGCCGGGACTTTACGAGCAGTACTTC. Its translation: CARSWPGLYEQYF.

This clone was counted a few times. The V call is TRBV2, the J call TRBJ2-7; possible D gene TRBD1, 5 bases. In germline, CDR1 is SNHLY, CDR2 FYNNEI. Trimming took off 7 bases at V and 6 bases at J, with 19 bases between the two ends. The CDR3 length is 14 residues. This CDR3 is CASIEQGLVSEQYF. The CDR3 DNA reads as TGTGCCAGCATAGAGCAGGGTCTCGTTTCCGAGCAGTACTTC.

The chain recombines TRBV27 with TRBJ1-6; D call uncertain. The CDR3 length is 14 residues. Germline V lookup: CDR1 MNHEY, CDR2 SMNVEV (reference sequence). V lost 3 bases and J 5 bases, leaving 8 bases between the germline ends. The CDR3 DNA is TGTGCCAGCAGTTTTTTTGGAAATAATTCACCCCTCCACTTT. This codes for CASSFFGNNSPLHF.

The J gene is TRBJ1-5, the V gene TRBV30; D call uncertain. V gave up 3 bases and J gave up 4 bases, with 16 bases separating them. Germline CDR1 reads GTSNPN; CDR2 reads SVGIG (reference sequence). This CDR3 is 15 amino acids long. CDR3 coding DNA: TGTGCCTGGAGCATATCGGCAGACGGAAATCAGCCCCAGCATTTT. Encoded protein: CAWSISADGNQPQHF.

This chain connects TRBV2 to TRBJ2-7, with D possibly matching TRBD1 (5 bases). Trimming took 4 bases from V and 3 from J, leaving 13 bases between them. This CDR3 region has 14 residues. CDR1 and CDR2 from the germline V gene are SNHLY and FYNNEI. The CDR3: CASSGARASYEQYF. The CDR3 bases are TGTGCCAGCAGTGGGGCCAGGGCAAGCTACGAGCAGTACTTC.

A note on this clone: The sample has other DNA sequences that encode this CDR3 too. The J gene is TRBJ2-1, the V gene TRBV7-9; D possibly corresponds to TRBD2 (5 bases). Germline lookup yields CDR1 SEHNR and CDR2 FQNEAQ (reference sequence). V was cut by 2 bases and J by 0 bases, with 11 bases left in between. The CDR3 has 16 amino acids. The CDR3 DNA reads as TGTGCCAGCAGCTTAAGTCTAGCCGGCTCCTACAATGAGCAGTTCTTC. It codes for CASSLSLAGSYNEQFF.

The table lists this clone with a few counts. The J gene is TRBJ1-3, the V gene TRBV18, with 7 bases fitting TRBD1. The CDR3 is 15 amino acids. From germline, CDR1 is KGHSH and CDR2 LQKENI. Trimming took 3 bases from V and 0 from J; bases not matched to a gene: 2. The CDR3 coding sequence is TGTGCCAGCTCACCTAGGGACAGCTCTGGAAACACCATATATTTT. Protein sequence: CASSPRDSSGNTIYF.

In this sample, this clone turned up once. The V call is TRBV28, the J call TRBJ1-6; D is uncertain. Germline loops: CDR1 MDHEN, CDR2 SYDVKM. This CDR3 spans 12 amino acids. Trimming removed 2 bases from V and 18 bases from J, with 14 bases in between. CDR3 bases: TGTGCCAGCAGTTTAACGGGCCAGCCTGGCCACTTT. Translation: CASSLTGQPGHF.

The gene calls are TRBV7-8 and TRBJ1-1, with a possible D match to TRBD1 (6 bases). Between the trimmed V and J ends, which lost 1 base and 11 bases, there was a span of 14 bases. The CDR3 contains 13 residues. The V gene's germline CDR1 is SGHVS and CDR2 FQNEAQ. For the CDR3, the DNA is TGTGCCAGCAGCTTAGATTCAGGGGCGAGGGCTTTCTTT. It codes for CASSLDSGARAFF.

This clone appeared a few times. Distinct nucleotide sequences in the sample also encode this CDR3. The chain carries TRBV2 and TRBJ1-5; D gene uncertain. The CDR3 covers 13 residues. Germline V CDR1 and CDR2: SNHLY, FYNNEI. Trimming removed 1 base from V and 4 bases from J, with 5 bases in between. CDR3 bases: TGTGCCAGCAGTGAAGGGGGTAATCAGCCCCAGCATTTT. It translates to CASSEGGNQPQHF.

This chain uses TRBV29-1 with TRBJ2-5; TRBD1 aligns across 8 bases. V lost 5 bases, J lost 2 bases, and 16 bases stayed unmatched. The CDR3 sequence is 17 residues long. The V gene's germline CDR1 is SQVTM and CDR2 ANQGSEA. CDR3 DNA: TGCAGCGTTTCGTCGGTAGGACAGGGTGGGCGTCAAGAGACCCAGTACTTC. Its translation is CSVSSVGQGGRQETQYF.

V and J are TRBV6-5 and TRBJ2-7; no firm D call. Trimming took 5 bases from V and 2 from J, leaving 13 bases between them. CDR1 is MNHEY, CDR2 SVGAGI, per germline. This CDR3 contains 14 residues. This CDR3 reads CASSRPGRPYEQYF. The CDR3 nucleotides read TGTGCCAGCAGTCGACCCGGACGGCCCTACGAGCAGTACTTC.

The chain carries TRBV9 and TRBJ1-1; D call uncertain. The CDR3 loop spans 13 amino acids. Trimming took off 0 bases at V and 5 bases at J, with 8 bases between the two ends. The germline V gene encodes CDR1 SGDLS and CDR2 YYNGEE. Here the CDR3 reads CASSVGGKTEAFF. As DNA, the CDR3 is TGTGCCAGCAGCGTAGGAGGGAAGACTGAAGCTTTCTTT.

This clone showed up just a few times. The CDR3 bases are TGTGCCAGCAGCGGACCCGGGACAGGGGAAGAGACCCAGTACTTC. It is translated as CASSGPGTGEETQYF. The chain carries TRBV14 and TRBJ2-5; the match to TRBD1 covers 10 bases. The V and J ends lost 5 bases and 3 bases, in that order; junction bases with no gene match: 6. The CDR3 sequence is 15 residues long. Germline V gene lookup returns CDR1 SGHDN and CDR2 FVKESK.

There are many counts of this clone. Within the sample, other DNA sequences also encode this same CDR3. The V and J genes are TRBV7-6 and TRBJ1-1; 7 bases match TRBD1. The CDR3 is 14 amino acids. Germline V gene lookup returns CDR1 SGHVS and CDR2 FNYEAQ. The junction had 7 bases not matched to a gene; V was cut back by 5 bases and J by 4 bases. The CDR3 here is CASSPEQGTTEAFF. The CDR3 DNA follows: TGTGCCAGCAGCCCCGAACAGGGGACCACTGAAGCTTTCTTT. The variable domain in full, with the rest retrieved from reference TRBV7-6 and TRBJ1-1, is GAGVSQSPRYKVTKRGQDVALRCDPISGHVSLYWYRQALGQGPEFLTYFNYEAQQDKSGLPNDRFSAERPEGSISTLTIQRTEQRDSAMYRCASSPEQGTTEAFFGQGTRLTVV.